The 22 T cell receptor beta chains below come from one sample, sequenced in a study of blood T cell repertoires in COVID-19. Libraries were prepared by immunoSEQ multiplex PCR; TCRdb keeps only in-frame clonotypes and omits some of them. The table lists 250,000 to 300,000 clones, roughly nine tenths of them singletons. The specimen sequenced was PBMCs or T cells enriched from blood (not recorded which). The receptors derive from a human donor in a cohort exposed to, infected with or recovered from COVID-19 (not recorded which). The donor label of this sample is uncertain.

The rearrangement links TRBV10-3 to TRBJ2-7, with 8 bases aligning to TRBD1. This CDR3 has 17 amino acids. V trimming: 2 bases; J trimming: 1 base; junction bases outside the gene matches: 10. Germline loops: CDR1 ENHRY, CDR2 SYGVKD. The CDR3 here is CAISEGTGAPLSYEQYF. In DNA form, the CDR3 reads TGTGCCATCAGTGAGGGGACAGGCGCGCCCCTTTCCTACGAGCAGTACTTC.

This sequence joins TRBV10-3 and TRBJ1-2, with 9 bases lining up with TRBD1. The germline gives CDR1 ENHRY, CDR2 SYGVKD. The CDR3 has 20 residues. Trimming removed 3 bases from V and 5 bases from J; junction bases left unmatched: 22. The CDR3 here is CAISDPATGGVDLHRYGYTF. DNA for the CDR3: TGTGCCATCAGTGACCCTGCAACAGGGGGCGTAGATTTACATAGGTATGGCTACACCTTC.

The chain employs TRBV19 and TRBJ1-1; no clear D. CDR3 length equals 13 residues. V was shortened by 6 bases and J by 2 bases, with 10 bases between the two germline ends. In germline, CDR1 is LNHDA, CDR2 SQIVND (reference sequence). CDR3 sequence (DNA): TGTGCCAGTAGATTGAGCTTCAACACTGAAGCTTTCTTT. Translation gives CASRLSFNTEAFF.

The chain employs TRBV5-8 and TRBJ1-5; 9 bases fit TRBD1. Germline assignment: CDR1 SGHTS and CDR2 YDEGEE. V was clipped by 3 bases and J by 5 bases; unmatched bases: 3. The CDR3 covers 14 residues. The CDR3 DNA sequence: TGTGCCAGCAGCTCCGGGACAGGGTATCAGCCCCAGCATTTT. Its protein product is CASSSGTGYQPQHF. The whole variable domain, remainder taken from reference TRBV5-8 and TRBJ1-5, is EAGVTQSPTHLIKTRGQQATLRCSPISGHTSVYWYQQALGLGLQFLLWYDEGEERNRGNFPPRFSGRQFPNYSSELNVNALELEDSALYLCASSSGTGYQPQHFGDGTRLSIL.

V gene TRBV6-2 or TRBV6-3 combines with J gene TRBJ1-1; the D gene is possibly TRBD1 (5 bases). V dropped 4 bases and J dropped 8 bases, with 11 bases sitting between them. Germline CDR1 reads MNHEY; CDR2 reads SVGEGT. CDR3 length: 12 amino acids. Here the CDR3 reads CASSWRGIEAFF. As DNA, the CDR3 is TGTGCCAGCAGTTGGAGGGGCATAGAAGCTTTCTTT.

This clone was picked up a small number of times. The rearrangement links TRBV19 to TRBJ1-5; TRBD1 agrees at 8 bases. The CDR3 spans 15 residues. The germline V gene encodes CDR1 LNHDA and CDR2 SQIVND (reference sequence). V was clipped by 6 bases and J by 1 base; unmatched bases: 5. The CDR3 is CASRDREGSNQPQHF. CDR3 in DNA: TGTGCCAGTAGGGACAGGGAGGGGAGCAATCAGCCCCAGCATTTT.

J is TRBJ2-2 and V is TRBV7-3; D possibly corresponds to TRBD2 (6 bases). V was trimmed by 0 bases and J by 7 bases, leaving 12 bases between them. In germline, CDR1 is SGHTA, CDR2 FQGTGA. The CDR3 totals 15 residues. CDR3 coding DNA: TGTGCCAGCAGCTTAACCGGGACTGGACTCGGGGAGCTGTTTTTT. It is translated as CASSLTGTGLGELFF.

This clone has just a few counts. This chain links TRBV6-5 with TRBJ1-1; no reliable D call. V dropped 1 base and J dropped 1 base, with 7 bases sitting between them. This CDR3 has 14 amino acids. The germline gives CDR1 MNHEY, CDR2 SVGAGI. The CDR3 nucleotides read TGTGCCAGCAGTTACTGGGCAGGGAACACTGAAGCTTTCTTT. Its protein is CASSYWAGNTEAFF.

Regarding this clone: Other DNA sequences within the sample encode an identical CDR3. The chain joins TRBV3-1 (or the pseudogene TRBV3-2) to TRBJ1-5; no firm D call. The CDR3 is made up of 12 amino acids. Trimming took 1 base from V and 7 from J, leaving 5 bases between them. Germline V gene sequence: CDR1 LGHDT, CDR2 YNNKEL (reference sequence). This chain's CDR3 is CASSQGHQPQHF. CDR3 DNA sequence: TGTGCCAGCAGCCAAGGACACCAGCCCCAGCATTTT.

The V gene is TRBV9, the J gene TRBJ2-7, with TRBD2 matching over 7 bases. After removal of 3 bases from V and 4 bases from J, the junction contained 10 bases not matched to a gene. The CDR3 covers 15 residues. CDR1 is SGDLS and CDR2 is YYNGEE in the germline V gene. CDR3 loop: CASSESGAKGYEQYF. DNA for the CDR3: TGTGCCAGCAGCGAGAGCGGGGCCAAGGGATACGAGCAGTACTTC. The full variable domain, with the rest looked up from reference TRBV9 and TRBJ2-7, is DSGVTQTPKHLITATGQRVTLRCSPRSGDLSVYWYQQSLDQGLQFLIQYYNGEERAKGNILERFSAQQFPDLHSELNLSSLELGDSALYFCASSESGAKGYEQYFGPGTRLTVT.

The chain employs TRBV13 and TRBJ1-2; no reliable D call. Germline assignment: CDR1 PRHDT and CDR2 FYEKMQ (reference sequence). The CDR3 loop spans 15 amino acids. V shed 2 bases and J shed 7 bases, with 17 bases lying between them. The CDR3 sequence: CASSLPQTFGGGYTF. CDR3 sequence (DNA): TGTGCCAGCAGCTTACCGCAGACGTTCGGAGGTGGCTACACCTTC.

The chain employs TRBV19 and TRBJ1-1; 11 positions agree with TRBD1. Trimming cost V 5 bases and J 5 bases; bases outside gene matches: 4. This CDR3 spans 14 amino acids. Germline V lookup: CDR1 LNHDA, CDR2 SQIVND (reference sequence). The CDR3 nucleotides read TGTGCCAGTAGTGCCGGACAGGGGGCTACTGAAGCTTTCTTT. Translating it yields CASSAGQGATEAFF.

V gene TRBV5-8 combines with J gene TRBJ1-5; possible D gene TRBD1, 6 bases. The CDR3 has 16 residues. V was shortened by 2 bases and J by 0 bases, with 12 bases between the two germline ends. Per germline, CDR1 SGHTS and CDR2 YDEGEE. The CDR3 reads CASSFGQLYSNQPQHF. In DNA, the CDR3 is TGTGCCAGCAGCTTTGGACAGCTTTATAGCAATCAGCCCCAGCATTTT.

The chain employs TRBV19 and TRBJ1-1; unclear D gene. Looked up from germline, CDR1 is LNHDA and CDR2 is SQIVND (reference sequence). V was cut by 6 bases and J by 4 bases, with 12 bases left in between. The CDR3 length is 13 residues. The CDR3 DNA reads TGTGCCAGTAGACTCTCTTGGGCCACTGAAGCTTTCTTT. Protein sequence: CASRLSWATEAFF.

For this clone: Other DNA variants within this sample encode the same CDR3. CDR3 amino acids: CASSLAGGTYEQYF. CDR3 DNA sequence: TGCGCCAGCAGCTTAGCGGGGGGAACCTACGAGCAGTACTTC. The chain employs TRBV5-1 and TRBJ2-7; 9 nucleotides line up with TRBD2. There are 14 residues in the CDR3. J was trimmed by 2 bases and V by 2 bases; bases with no gene match: 2. CDR1 and CDR2 from the germline V gene are SGHRS and YFSETQ.

V usage is TRBV7-9 and J usage is TRBJ2-5; 7 positions agree with TRBD2. Germline lookup yields CDR1 SEHNR and CDR2 FQNEAQ (reference sequence). The CDR3 sequence is 15 residues long. V shed 5 bases and J 5 bases; nucleotides not matched to a gene: 11. In DNA, the CDR3 is TGTGCCAGCAGCGCGCCCGGGGCCGGGGGGGAGACCCAGTACTTC. Translating it yields CASSAPGAGGETQYF. Drawing the rest from reference TRBV7-9 and TRBJ2-5, the complete variable domain is DTGVSQNPRHKITKRGQNVTFRCDPISEHNRLYWYRQTLGQGPEFLTYFQNEAQLEKSRLLSDRFSAERPKGSFSTLEIQRTEQGDSAMYLCASSAPGAGGETQYFGPGTRLLVL.

The chain is built from TRBV6-5 and TRBJ2-2; no firm D call. The CDR3 totals 13 residues. The germline V gene encodes CDR1 MNHEY and CDR2 SVGAGI. V was trimmed by 7 bases and J by 2 bases, leaving 8 bases between them. The chain's CDR3 is CASKRGNTGELFF. CDR3 nucleotide sequence: TGTGCCAGCAAGAGAGGAAACACCGGGGAGCTGTTTTTT.

V gene TRBV19 combines with J gene TRBJ1-5; the D gene is possibly TRBD1 (6 bases). Germline V CDR1 and CDR2: LNHDA, SQIVND (reference sequence). The CDR3 contains 13 residues. V lost 6 bases and J lost 5, with 11 bases in between. The CDR3 spells CASSSQGYQPQHF. In DNA, the CDR3 is TGTGCCAGTAGCTCACAGGGTTATCAGCCCCAGCATTTT.

The J gene is TRBJ2-7, the V gene TRBV6-6; D ambiguous. Trimming removed 0 bases at V and 3 bases at J, with 9 bases between. The CDR3 runs 14 residues. Germline CDR1 and CDR2: MNHNY and SVGAGI (reference sequence). CDR3 region: CASSYSSRHYEQYF. Here the CDR3 DNA reads TGTGCCAGCAGTTACTCAAGCAGGCACTACGAGCAGTACTTC.

This chain joins TRBV5-1 and TRBJ1-2; 7 nucleotides match TRBD1. This CDR3 region has 14 residues. Per germline, CDR1 SGHRS and CDR2 YFSETQ. After removal of 3 bases from V and 0 bases from J, the junction contained 2 bases not matched to a gene. As DNA, the CDR3 is TGCGCCAGCAGCTCCGGGACAGCTAACTATGGCTACACCTTC. Translation gives CASSSGTANYGYTF. Based on the CDR3 plus reference TRBV5-1 and TRBJ1-2, the full variable domain is KAGVTQTPRYLIKTRGQQVTLSCSPISGHRSVSWYQQTPGQGLQFLFEYFSETQRNKGNFPGRFSGRQFSNSRSEMNVSTLELGDSALYLCASSSGTANYGYTFGSGTRLTVV.

V gene TRBV7-2 combines with J gene TRBJ2-3; TRBD2 aligns across 13 bases. Germline V gene data show CDR1 as SGHTA and CDR2 as FQGNSA. CDR3 length equals 19 residues. V gave up 1 base and J gave up 5 bases; unmatched junction bases: 12. CDR3 in amino acids: CASSLGGAGLAGPRDTQYF. DNA of the CDR3: TGTGCCAGCAGCTTAGGAGGGGCGGGACTAGCGGGACCGCGAGATACGCAGTATTTT.

This chain joins TRBV29-1 and TRBJ1-2; the D gene is possibly TRBD1 (6 bases). The CDR3 has 14 amino acids. The V and J ends lost 3 bases and 7 bases respectively, with 18 bases between them. Germline loops: CDR1 SQVTM, CDR2 ANQGSEA. CDR3 loop: CSVDPAGVERGYTF. CDR3 coding DNA: TGCAGCGTTGACCCCGCAGGGGTGGAGCGTGGCTACACCTTC.